The 4 T cell receptor beta chains listed next were all sequenced from one sample in a study of T cell changes during pregnancy in multiple sclerosis. Method: immunoSEQ multiplex PCR; TCRdb's copy keeps in-frame clones and lacks some. Of tens of thousands of clones in the sample, around 93% were seen once. Specimen: peripheral blood, collected before pregnancy. The source of these receptors is a female donor with multiple sclerosis, enrolled in a pregnancy study.

This sequence joins TRBV5-4 and TRBJ2-1; TRBD1 might be the D (7 bases). The germline V gene encodes CDR1 SGHNT and CDR2 YYREEE (reference sequence). Between the trimmed V and J ends, which lost 0 bases and 4 bases, there was a span of 14 bases. The CDR3 consists of 16 residues. The CDR3 nucleotides are TGTGCCAGCAGCTTGGGGGTCAGGGGGGCTTACAATGAGCAGTTCTTC. Translated: CASSLGVRGAYNEQFF. Looking up the rest from reference TRBV5-4 and TRBJ2-1 gives the full variable domain: ETGVTQSPTHLIKTRGQQVTLRCSSQSGHNTVSWYQQALGQGPQFIFQYYREEENGRGNFPPRFSGLQFPNYSSELNVNALELDDSALYLCASSLGVRGAYNEQFFGPGTRLTVL.

This chain uses TRBV4-1 with TRBJ2-1; D is unresolved. Germline values: CDR1 MGHRA, CDR2 YSYEKL. The ends were cut back, 4 bases at V and 4 bases at J, with 8 bases in the middle. The CDR3 loop spans 13 amino acids. DNA for the CDR3: TGCGCCAGCAGCCCTCGTGAGTACAATGAGCAGTTCTTC. It yields the protein CASSPREYNEQFF.

The chain is built from TRBV5-6 and TRBJ1-6; 7 bases align to TRBD1. V shed 4 bases and J 5 bases; nucleotides not matched to a gene: 6. CDR1 SGHDT and CDR2 YYEEEE come from the germline V gene. The CDR3 covers 15 residues. The CDR3 nucleotides read TGTGCCAGCAGCCTTTCCGACAGGGATAATTCACCCCTCCACTTT. This gives the protein CASSLSDRDNSPLHF.

The chain employs TRBV9 and TRBJ1-1; 8 bases map to TRBD1. The CDR3 spans 15 residues. V dropped 0 bases and J dropped 0; count of bases not matched to a gene: 1. The V gene's germline CDR1 is SGDLS and CDR2 YYNGEE. The CDR3: CASSVGDRLNTEAFF. The CDR3 DNA is TGTGCCAGCAGCGTAGGGGACAGGTTGAACACTGAAGCTTTCTTT.